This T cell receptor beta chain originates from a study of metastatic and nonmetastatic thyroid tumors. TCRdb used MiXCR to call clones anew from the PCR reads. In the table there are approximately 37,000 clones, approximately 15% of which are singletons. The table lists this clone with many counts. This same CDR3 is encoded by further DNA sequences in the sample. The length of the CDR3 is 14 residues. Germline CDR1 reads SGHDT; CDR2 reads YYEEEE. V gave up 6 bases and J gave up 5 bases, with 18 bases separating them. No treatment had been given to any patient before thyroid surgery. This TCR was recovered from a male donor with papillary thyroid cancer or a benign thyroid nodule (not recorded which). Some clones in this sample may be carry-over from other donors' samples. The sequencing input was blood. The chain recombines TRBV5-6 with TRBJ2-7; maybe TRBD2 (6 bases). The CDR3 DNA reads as TGTGCCAGCACCCGGGGCGGGGAATGGCACGAGCAGTACTTC. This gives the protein CASTRGGEWHEQYF.